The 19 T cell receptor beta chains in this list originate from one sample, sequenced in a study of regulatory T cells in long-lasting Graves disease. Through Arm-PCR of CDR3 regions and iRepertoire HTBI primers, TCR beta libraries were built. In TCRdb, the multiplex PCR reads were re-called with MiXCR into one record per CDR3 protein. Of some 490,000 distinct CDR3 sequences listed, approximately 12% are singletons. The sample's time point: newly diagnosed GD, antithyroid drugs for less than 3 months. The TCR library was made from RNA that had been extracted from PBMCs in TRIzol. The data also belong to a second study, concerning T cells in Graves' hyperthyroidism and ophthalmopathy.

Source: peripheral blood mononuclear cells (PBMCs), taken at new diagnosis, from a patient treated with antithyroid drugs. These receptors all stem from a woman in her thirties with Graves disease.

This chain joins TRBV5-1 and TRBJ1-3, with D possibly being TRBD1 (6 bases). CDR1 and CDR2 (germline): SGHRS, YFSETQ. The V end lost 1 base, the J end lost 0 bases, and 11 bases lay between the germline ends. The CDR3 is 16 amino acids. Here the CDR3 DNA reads TGCGCCAGCAGCTTGTGCGGACAGAACTCTGGAAACACCATATATTTT. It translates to CASSLCGQNSGNTIYF.

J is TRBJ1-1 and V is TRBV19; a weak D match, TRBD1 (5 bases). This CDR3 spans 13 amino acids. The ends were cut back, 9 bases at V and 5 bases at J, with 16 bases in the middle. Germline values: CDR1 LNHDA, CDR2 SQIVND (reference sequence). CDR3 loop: CASATVAGTEAFF. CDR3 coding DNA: TGTGCCAGCGCGACAGTCGCGGGGACTGAAGCTTTCTTT.

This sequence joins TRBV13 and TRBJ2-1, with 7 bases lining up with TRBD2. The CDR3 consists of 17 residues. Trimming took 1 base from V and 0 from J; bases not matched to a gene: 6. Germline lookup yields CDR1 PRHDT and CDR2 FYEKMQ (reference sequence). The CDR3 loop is CASSLEGGSDSYNEQFF. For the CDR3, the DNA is TGTGCCAGCAGCTTAGAGGGCGGGAGTGACTCCTACAATGAGCAGTTCTTC.

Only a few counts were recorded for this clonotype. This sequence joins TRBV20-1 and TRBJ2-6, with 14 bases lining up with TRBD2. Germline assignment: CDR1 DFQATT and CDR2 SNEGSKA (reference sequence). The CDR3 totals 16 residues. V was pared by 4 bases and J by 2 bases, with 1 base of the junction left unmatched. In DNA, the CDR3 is TGCAGTGCTATGGGACTAGCGGGAGCTGGGGCCAACGTCCTGACTTTC. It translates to CSAMGLAGAGANVLTF.

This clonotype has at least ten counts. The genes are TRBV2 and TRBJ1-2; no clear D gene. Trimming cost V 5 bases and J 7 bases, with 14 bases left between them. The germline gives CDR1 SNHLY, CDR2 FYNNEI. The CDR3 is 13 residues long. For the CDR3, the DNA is TGTGCCAGCAGTTACGCCCCCCAGATTGGCTACACCTTC. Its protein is CASSYAPQIGYTF.

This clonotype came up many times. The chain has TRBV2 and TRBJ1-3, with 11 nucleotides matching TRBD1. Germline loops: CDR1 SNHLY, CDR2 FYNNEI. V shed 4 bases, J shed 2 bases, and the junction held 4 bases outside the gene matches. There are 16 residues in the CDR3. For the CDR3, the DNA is TGTGCCAGCAGTGGACAGGGACAGGGGGCTGGAAACACCATATATTTT. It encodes CASSGQGQGAGNTIYF.

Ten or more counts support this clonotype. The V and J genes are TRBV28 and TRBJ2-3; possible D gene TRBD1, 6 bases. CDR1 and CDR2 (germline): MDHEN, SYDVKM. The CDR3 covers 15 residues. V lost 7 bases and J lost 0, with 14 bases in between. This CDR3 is CASTTGTPSTDTQYF. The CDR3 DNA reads TGTGCCAGCACCACAGGGACCCCTAGCACAGATACGCAGTATTTT.

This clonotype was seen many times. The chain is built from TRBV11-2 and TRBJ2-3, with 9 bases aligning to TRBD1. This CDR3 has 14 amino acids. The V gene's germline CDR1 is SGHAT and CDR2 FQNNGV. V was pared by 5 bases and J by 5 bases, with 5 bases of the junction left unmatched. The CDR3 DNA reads TGTGCCAGCAGCCTCGGGACAGGGTTAGATACGCAGTATTTT. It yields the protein CASSLGTGLDTQYF.

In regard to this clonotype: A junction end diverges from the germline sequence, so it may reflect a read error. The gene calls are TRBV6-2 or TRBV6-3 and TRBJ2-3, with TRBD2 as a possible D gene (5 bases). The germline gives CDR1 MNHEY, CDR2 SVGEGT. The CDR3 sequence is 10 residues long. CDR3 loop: CASSYPSFHF. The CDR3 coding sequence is TGTGCCAGCAGTTACCCTAGCTTCCATTTT.

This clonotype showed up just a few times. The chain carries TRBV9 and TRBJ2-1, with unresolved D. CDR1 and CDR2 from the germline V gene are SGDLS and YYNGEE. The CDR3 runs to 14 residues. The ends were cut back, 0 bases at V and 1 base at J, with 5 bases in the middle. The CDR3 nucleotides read TGTGCCAGCAGCGTAGGGGGATCCTACAATGAGCAGTTCTTC. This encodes CASSVGGSYNEQFF.

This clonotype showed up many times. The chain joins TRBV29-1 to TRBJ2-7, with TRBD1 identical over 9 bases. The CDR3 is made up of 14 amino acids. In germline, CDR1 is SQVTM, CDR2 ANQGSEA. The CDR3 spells CRDGDRVRSYEQYF. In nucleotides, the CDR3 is TGCAGGGACGGGGACAGGGTGAGGTCCTACGAGCAGTACTTC.

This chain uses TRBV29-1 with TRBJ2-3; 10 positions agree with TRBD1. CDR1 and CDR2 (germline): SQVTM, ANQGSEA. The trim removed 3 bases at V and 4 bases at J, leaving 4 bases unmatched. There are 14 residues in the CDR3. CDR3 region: CSVDDRGQADTQYF. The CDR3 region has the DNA TGCAGCGTTGACGACAGGGGGCAGGCAGATACGCAGTATTTT.

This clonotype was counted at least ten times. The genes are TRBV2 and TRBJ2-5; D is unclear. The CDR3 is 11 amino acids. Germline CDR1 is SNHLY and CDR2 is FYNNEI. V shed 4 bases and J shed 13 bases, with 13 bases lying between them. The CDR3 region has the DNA TGTGCCAGCAGTGTAGGCCACCCTCCGTACTTC. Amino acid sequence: CASSVGHPPYF. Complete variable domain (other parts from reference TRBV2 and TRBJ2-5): EPEVTQTPSHQVTQMGQEVILRCVPISNHLYFYWYRQILGQKVEFLVSFYNNEISEKSEIFDDQFSVERPDGSNFTLKIRSTKLEDSAMYFCASSVGHPPYFGPGTRLLVL.

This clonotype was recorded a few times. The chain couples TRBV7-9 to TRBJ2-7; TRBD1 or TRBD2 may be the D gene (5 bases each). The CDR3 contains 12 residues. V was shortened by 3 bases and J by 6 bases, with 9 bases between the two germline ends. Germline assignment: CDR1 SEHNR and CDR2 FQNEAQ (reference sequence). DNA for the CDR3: TGTGCCAGCAGCTTGGGACGGGCCGAGCAGTACTTC. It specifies CASSLGRAEQYF.

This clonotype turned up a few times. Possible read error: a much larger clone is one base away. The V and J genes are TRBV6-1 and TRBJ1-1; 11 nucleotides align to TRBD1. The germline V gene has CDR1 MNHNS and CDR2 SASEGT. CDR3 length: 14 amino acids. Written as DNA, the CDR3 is TGTGCCAGCACCAAGGGACAGGGGGTCACTGCAGCTTTCTTT. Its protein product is CASTKGQGVTAAFF.

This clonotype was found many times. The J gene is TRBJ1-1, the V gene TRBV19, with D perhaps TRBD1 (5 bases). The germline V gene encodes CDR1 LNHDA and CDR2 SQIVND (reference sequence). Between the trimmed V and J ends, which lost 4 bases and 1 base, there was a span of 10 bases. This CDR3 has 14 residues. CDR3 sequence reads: CASSTQGTNTEAFF. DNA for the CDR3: TGTGCCAGTAGTACGCAGGGCACGAACACTGAAGCTTTCTTT.

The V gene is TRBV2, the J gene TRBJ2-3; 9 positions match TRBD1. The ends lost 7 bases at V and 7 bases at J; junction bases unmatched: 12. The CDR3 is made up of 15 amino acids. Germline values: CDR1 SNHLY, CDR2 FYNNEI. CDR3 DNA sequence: TGTGCCAGCACCGAGCTAGGGACAGGGAGGAATACGCAGTATTTT. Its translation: CASTELGTGRNTQYF.

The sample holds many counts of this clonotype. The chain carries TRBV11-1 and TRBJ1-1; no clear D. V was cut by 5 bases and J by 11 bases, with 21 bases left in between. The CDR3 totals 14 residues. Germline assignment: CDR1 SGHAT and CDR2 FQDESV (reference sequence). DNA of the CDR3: TGTGCCAGCAGCCCCAAGGACGGATCCCTGGGGGCTTTCTTT. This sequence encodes CASSPKDGSLGAFF.

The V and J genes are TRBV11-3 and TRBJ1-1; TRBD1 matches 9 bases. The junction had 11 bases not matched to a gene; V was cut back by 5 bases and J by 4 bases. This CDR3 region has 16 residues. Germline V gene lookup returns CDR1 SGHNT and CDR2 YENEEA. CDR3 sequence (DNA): TGTGCCAGCAGCAGCTCTCGTGGACAGGGGAGCACTGAAGCTTTCTTT. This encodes CASSSSRGQGSTEAFF.